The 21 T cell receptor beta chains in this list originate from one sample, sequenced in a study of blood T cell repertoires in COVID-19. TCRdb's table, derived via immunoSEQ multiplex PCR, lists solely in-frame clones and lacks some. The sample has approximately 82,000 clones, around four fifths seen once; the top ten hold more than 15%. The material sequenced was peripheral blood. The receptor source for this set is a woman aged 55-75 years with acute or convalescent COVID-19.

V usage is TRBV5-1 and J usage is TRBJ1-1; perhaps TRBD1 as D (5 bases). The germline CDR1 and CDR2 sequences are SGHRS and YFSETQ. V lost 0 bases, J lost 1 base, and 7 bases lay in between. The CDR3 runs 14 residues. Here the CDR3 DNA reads TGCGCCAGCAGCTTGGCCGGGGGGAACACTGAAGCTTTCTTT. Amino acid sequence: CASSLAGGNTEAFF.

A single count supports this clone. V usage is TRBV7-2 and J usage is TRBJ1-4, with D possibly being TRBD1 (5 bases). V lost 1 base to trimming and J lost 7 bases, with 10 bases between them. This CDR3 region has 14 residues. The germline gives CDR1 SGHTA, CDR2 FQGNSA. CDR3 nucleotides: TGTGCCAGCAGCTTAGGGGGCGGTAGTGAAAAACTGTTTTTT. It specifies CASSLGGGSEKLFF.

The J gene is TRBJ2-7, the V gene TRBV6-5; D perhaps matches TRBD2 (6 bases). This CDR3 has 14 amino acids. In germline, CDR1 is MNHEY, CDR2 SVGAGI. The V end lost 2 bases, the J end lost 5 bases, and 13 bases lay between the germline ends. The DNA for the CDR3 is TGTGCCAGCAGTTACGAGCGGGCAGACCACGAGCAGTACTTC. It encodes CASSYERADHEQYF.

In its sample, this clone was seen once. DNA for the CDR3: TGTGCCACCAGTGATTTAACAGGGGGCGCGGAAAAACTGTTTTTT. Its translation is CATSDLTGGAEKLFF. The chain uses TRBV24-1 and TRBJ1-4; 9 nucleotides agree with TRBD1. Unmatched junction bases numbered 4, after V lost 1 base and J lost 8 bases. This CDR3 region has 15 residues. Germline V gene sequence: CDR1 KGHDR, CDR2 SFDVKD.

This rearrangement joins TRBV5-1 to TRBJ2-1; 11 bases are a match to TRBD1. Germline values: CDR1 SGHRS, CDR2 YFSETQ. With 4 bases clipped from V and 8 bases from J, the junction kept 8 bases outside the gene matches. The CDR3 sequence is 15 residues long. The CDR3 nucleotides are TGCGCCAGCAGCCAAAGCCCGGGACAGGGGGATGAGCAGTTCTTC. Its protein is CASSQSPGQGDEQFF.

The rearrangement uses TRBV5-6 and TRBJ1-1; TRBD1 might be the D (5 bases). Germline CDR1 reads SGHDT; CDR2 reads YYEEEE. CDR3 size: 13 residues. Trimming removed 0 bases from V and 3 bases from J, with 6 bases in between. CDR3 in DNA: TGTGCCAGCAGCTTGGGCAGGGACACTGAAGCTTTCTTT. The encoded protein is CASSLGRDTEAFF.

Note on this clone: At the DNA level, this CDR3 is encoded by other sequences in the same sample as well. CDR3 sequence reads: CAWSPGGYGYTF. In DNA, the CDR3 is TGTGCCTGGAGTCCAGGGGGATATGGCTACACCTTC. The chain carries TRBV30 and TRBJ1-2; TRBD1 aligns across 7 bases. Looked up from germline, CDR1 is GTSNPN and CDR2 is SVGIG (reference sequence). The J segment lost 5 bases and the V segment lost 2 bases, leaving 2 bases of the junction unmatched. The CDR3 extends over 12 amino acids.

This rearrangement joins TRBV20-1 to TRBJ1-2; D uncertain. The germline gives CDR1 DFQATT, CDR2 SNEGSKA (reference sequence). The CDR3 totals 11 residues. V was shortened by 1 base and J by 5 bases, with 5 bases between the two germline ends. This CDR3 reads CSARVSYGYTF. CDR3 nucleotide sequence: TGCAGTGCTAGAGTCTCGTATGGCTACACCTTC.

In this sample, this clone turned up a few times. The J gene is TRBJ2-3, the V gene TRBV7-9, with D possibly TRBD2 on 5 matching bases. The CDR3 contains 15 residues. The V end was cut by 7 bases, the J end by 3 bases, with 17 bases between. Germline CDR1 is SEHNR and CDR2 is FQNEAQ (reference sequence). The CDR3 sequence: CASTKRDSLTDTQYF. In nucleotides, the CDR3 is TGTGCCAGCACCAAACGGGATAGTTTGACAGATACGCAGTATTTT. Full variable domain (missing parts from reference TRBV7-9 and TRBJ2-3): DTGVSQNPRHKITKRGQNVTFRCDPISEHNRLYWYRQTLGQGPEFLTYFQNEAQLEKSRLLSDRFSAERPKGSFSTLEIQRTEQGDSAMYLCASTKRDSLTDTQYFGPGTRLTVL.

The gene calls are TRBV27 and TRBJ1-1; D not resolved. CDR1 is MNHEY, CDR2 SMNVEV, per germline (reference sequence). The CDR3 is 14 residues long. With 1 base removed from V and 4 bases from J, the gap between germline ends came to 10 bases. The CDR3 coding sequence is TGTGCCAGCAGTTTATTAGGTGGAGGCACTGAAGCTTTCTTT. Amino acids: CASSLLGGGTEAFF.

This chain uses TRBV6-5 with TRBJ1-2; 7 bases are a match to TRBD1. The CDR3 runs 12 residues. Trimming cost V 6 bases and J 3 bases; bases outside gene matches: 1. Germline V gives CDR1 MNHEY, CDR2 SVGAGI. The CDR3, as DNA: TGTGCCAGCAGAGGACAGGACTATGGCTACACCTTC. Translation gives CASRGQDYGYTF.

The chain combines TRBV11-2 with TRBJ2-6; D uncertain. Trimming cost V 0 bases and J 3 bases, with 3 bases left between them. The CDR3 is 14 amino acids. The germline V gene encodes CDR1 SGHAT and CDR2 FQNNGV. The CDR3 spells CASSLERGANVLTF. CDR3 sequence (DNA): TGTGCCAGCAGCTTAGAGCGTGGGGCCAACGTCCTGACTTTC.

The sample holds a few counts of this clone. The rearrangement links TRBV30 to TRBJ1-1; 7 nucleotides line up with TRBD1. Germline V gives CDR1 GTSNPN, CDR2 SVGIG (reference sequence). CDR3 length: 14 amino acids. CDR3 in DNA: TGTGCTCGCGACGAATGGACAGGGAACACTGAAGCTTTCTTT. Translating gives CARDEWTGNTEAFF.

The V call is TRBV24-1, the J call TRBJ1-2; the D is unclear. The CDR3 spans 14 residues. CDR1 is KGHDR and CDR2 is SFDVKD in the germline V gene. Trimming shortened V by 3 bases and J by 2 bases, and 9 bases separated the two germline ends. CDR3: CATSDPPGNYGYTF. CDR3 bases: TGTGCCACCAGTGATCCCCCAGGAAACTATGGCTACACCTTC.

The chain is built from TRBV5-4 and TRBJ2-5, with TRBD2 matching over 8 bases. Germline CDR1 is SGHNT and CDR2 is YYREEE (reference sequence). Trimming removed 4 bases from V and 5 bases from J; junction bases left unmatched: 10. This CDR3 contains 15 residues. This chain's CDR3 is CASSPTAGEEETQYF. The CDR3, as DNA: TGTGCCAGCAGCCCCACAGCGGGGGAGGAGGAGACCCAGTACTTC.

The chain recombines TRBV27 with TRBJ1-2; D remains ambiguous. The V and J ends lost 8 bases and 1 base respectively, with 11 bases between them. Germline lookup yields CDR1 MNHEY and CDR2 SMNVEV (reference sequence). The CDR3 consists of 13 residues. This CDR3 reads CASARGLNYGYTF. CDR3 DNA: TGTGCCAGCGCCCGGGGTCTTAACTATGGCTACACCTTC.

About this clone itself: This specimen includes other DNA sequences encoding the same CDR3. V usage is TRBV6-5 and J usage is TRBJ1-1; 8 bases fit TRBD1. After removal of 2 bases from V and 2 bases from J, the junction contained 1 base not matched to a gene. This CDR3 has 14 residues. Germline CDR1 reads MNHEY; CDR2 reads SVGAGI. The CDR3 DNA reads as TGTGCCAGCAGTTACGACAGGGGCAACACTGAAGCTTTCTTT. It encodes CASSYDRGNTEAFF.

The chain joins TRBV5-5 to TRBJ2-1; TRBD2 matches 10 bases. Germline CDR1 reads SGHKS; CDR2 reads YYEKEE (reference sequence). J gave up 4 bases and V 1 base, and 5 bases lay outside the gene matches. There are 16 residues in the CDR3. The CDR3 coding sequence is TGTGCCAGCAGCTTGATTGCTAGCGGGGGATACAATGAGCAGTTCTTC. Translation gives CASSLIASGGYNEQFF.

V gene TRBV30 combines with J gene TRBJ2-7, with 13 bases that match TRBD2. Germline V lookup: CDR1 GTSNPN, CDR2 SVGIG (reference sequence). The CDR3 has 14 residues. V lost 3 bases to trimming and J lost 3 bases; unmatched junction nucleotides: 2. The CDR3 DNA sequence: TGTGCCTGGAGGGGACTAGCGGGGTTCTACGAGCAGTACTTC. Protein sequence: CAWRGLAGFYEQYF.

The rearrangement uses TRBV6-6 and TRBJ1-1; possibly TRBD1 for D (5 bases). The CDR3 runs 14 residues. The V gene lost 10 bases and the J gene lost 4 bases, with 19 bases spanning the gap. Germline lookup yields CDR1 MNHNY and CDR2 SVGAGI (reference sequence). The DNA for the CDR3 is TGTGCCATTCGATTGGGGGGGGTCGGCACTGAAGCTTTCTTT. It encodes CAIRLGGVGTEAFF.

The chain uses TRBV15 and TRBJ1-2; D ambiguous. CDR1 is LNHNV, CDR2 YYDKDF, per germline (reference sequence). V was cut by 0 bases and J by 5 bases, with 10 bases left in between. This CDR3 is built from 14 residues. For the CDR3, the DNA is TGTGCCACCAGCAGAGAGAAGAGGGCATATGGCTACACCTTC. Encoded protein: CATSREKRAYGYTF.